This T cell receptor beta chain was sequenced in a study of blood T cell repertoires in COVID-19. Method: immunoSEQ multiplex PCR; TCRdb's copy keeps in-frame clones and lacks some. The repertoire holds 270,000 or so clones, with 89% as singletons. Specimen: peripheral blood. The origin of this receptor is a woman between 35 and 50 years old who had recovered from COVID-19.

In DNA, the CDR3 is TGTGCCAGCAGCTTAGCGCAGGGTTTGGGCGGAGAGACCCAGTACTTC. Protein product: CASSLAQGLGGETQYF. The V and J genes are TRBV7-6 and TRBJ2-5, with D possibly being TRBD1 (5 bases). Trimming removed 0 bases at V and 4 bases at J, with 15 bases between. The CDR3 sequence is 16 residues long. Germline CDR1 is SGHVS and CDR2 is FNYEAQ.